This passage covers 20 T cell receptor beta chains from one sample sequenced in a study of CD8 T cells in ankylosing spondylitis. TCRdb itself ran the 5' RACE reads through MiXCR, one entry per CDR3 protein. Here the sample spans roughly 42,000 distinct CDR3 sequences, roughly 2.6% being singletons. The specimen was blood, either unsorted or a sorted T cell fraction (not recorded which). The receptors here all came from a male donor with ankylosing spondylitis or in good health (not recorded which).

In this sample, this clonotype turned up many times. V is TRBV9 and J is TRBJ2-7; weak D call: TRBD2 (6 bases). CDR1 SGDLS and CDR2 YYNGEE come from the germline V gene. Trimming cost V 4 bases and J 0 bases, with 11 bases left between them. The CDR3 extends over 14 amino acids. The CDR3 loop is CASSPSVSSYEQYF. The CDR3 DNA reads TGTGCCAGCAGCCCTAGCGTGAGCTCCTACGAGCAGTACTTC.

This clonotype was observed many times. The rearrangement uses TRBV9 and TRBJ2-7; possibly TRBD2 for D (7 bases). The CDR3 loop spans 13 amino acids. Germline V lookup: CDR1 SGDLS, CDR2 YYNGEE. V lost 4 bases and J 5 bases, leaving 13 bases between the germline ends. The CDR3 spells CASSPGGLHEQYF. The CDR3 coding sequence is TGTGCCAGCAGCCCCGGGGGGCTTCACGAGCAGTACTTC.

This clonotype was seen many times. V gene TRBV9 combines with J gene TRBJ2-1; D is perhaps TRBD1 (7 bases). Deletions cut 2 bases from V and 4 bases from J, with 13 bases between. Germline V gene lookup returns CDR1 SGDLS and CDR2 YYNGEE. The CDR3 has 15 residues. In DNA form, the CDR3 reads TGTGCCAGCAGCGTTCTTGCGGGACAGTACAATGAGCAGTTCTTC. It encodes CASSVLAGQYNEQFF.

This clonotype was observed many times. The V gene is TRBV9, the J gene TRBJ2-1; the D call may be TRBD1 or TRBD2 (5 bases each). CDR1 and CDR2 from the germline V gene are SGDLS and YYNGEE. Trimming removed 3 bases from V and 9 bases from J, with 13 bases in between. The CDR3 length is 13 residues. CDR3 nucleotides: TGTGCCAGCAGCGCGGCCCCCGGGACTGAGCAGTTCTTC. It is translated as CASSAAPGTEQFF.

This clonotype occurred many times. The chain carries TRBV9 and TRBJ2-3, with 8 bases lining up with TRBD2. The CDR3 is 16 residues long. Per germline, CDR1 SGDLS and CDR2 YYNGEE. V dropped 0 bases and J dropped 4; count of bases not matched to a gene: 7. In nucleotides, the CDR3 is TGTGCCAGCAGCGTAGGAGCGGGAGAGGTGGCAGATACGCAGTATTTT. This gives the protein CASSVGAGEVADTQYF.

This clonotype was seen many times. The rearrangement uses TRBV9 and TRBJ1-3; D unclear. V lost 0 bases and J lost 3, with 4 bases in between. Germline V gives CDR1 SGDLS, CDR2 YYNGEE. This CDR3 contains 13 residues. DNA of the CDR3: TGTGCCAGCAGCGTAGCAGGTGGAAACACCATATATTTT. Translating it yields CASSVAGGNTIYF.

This clonotype was recorded many times. The chain combines TRBV9 with TRBJ2-5; possible D gene TRBD2, 7 bases. This CDR3 has 15 residues. The V end lost 2 bases, the J end lost 5 bases, and 16 bases lay between the germline ends. Germline CDR1 and CDR2: SGDLS and YYNGEE. CDR3 in amino acids: CASSVRGGVPETQYF. CDR3 in DNA: TGTGCCAGCAGCGTTCGAGGGGGGGTCCCGGAGACCCAGTACTTC.

The chain links TRBV5-3 to TRBJ2-3; TRBD2 aligns across 7 bases. Being an ORF, TRBV5-3 has a function that is uncertain. V shed 6 bases, J shed 3 bases, and the junction held 22 bases outside the gene matches. CDR3 length: 19 amino acids. Written as DNA, the CDR3 is TGTGCCAGAAACCCTAAGTTGATCCGGCTAGCGGAAGTGACAGATACGCAGTATTTT. Translation gives CARNPKLIRLAEVTDTQYF.

This clonotype occurred many times. This chain connects TRBV9 to TRBJ2-7, with 13 bases matching TRBD2. Germline V gene lookup returns CDR1 SGDLS and CDR2 YYNGEE. V lost 3 bases, J lost 2 bases, and 2 bases stayed unmatched. The CDR3 is 15 amino acids. The CDR3: CASSAGTSGAYEQYF. The CDR3 DNA sequence: TGTGCCAGCAGCGCCGGGACTAGCGGGGCCTACGAGCAGTACTTC.

This clonotype is labeled medium-sized. The J gene is TRBJ1-4, the V gene TRBV9, with D perhaps TRBD1 (6 bases). Trimming removed 3 bases from V and 4 bases from J, with 10 bases in between. The CDR3 has 14 residues. Germline-derived CDR1 and CDR2 are SGDLS and YYNGEE. In DNA, the CDR3 is TGTGCCAGCAGCGAAGGGGGATTTAATGAAAAACTGTTTTTT. Amino acids: CASSEGGFNEKLFF. The full variable domain, completed using reference TRBV9 and TRBJ1-4, is DSGVTQTPKHLITATGQRVTLRCSPRSGDLSVYWYQQSLDQGLQFLIQYYNGEERAKGNILERFSAQQFPDLHSELNLSSLELGDSALYFCASSEGGFNEKLFFGSGTQLSVL.

In this sample, this clonotype turned up many times. The chain couples TRBV9 to TRBJ1-4; a weak D match, TRBD1 (6 bases). Trimming removed 7 bases from V and 0 bases from J, with 13 bases in between. The CDR3 has 15 residues. Per the germline V gene, CDR1 is SGDLS and CDR2 is YYNGEE. This CDR3 reads CASRRTVATNEKLFF. CDR3 coding DNA: TGTGCCAGCCGACGGACAGTTGCAACTAATGAAAAACTGTTTTTT.

This clonotype was detected ten times or more. The chain is built from TRBV9 and TRBJ1-4, with 9 bases that match TRBD1. The germline V gene has CDR1 SGDLS and CDR2 YYNGEE. CDR3 length: 14 amino acids. The trim removed 3 bases at V and 8 bases at J, leaving 5 bases unmatched. This CDR3 reads CASSGGQGGEKLFF. The CDR3 DNA sequence: TGTGCCAGCAGCGGGGGACAGGGAGGAGAAAAACTGTTTTTT.

Ten or more counts support this clonotype. The chain carries TRBV9 and TRBJ1-1; D remains ambiguous. The CDR3 is made up of 14 amino acids. V was pared by 2 bases and J by 0 bases, with 8 bases between. Germline V lookup: CDR1 SGDLS, CDR2 YYNGEE. The DNA of the CDR3 is TGTGCCAGCAGCGTCTCGACGGTGAACACTGAAGCTTTCTTT. Protein sequence: CASSVSTVNTEAFF. The entire variable domain, with the rest obtained from reference TRBV9 and TRBJ1-1, is as follows: DSGVTQTPKHLITATGQRVTLRCSPRSGDLSVYWYQQSLDQGLQFLIQYYNGEERAKGNILERFSAQQFPDLHSELNLSSLELGDSALYFCASSVSTVNTEAFFGQGTRLTVV.

At least ten counts were recorded for this clonotype. The gene calls are TRBV9 and TRBJ2-1, with D unresolved. CDR1 SGDLS and CDR2 YYNGEE come from the germline V gene. This CDR3 has 15 residues. Trimming took off 0 bases at V and 1 base at J, with 8 bases between the two ends. The CDR3 protein is CASSVGPTSYNEQFF. DNA for the CDR3: TGTGCCAGCAGCGTAGGCCCTACGTCCTACAATGAGCAGTTCTTC.

This clonotype was picked up many times. The chain couples TRBV9 to TRBJ1-2, with a weak D call TRBD1 (5 bases). Germline CDR1 and CDR2: SGDLS and YYNGEE. Trimming removed 4 bases from V and 5 bases from J, with 18 bases in between. The CDR3 is made up of 15 amino acids. CDR3 sequence (DNA): TGTGCCAGCAGCCCCGGTGTGGGGGATAGGTATGGCTACACCTTC. Amino acids: CASSPGVGDRYGYTF.

This clonotype was seen many times. J is TRBJ2-7 and V is TRBV9, with a possible D match to TRBD1 (5 bases). V was trimmed by 2 bases and J by 7 bases, leaving 16 bases between them. Germline assignment: CDR1 SGDLS and CDR2 YYNGEE. The CDR3 spans 14 residues. CDR3 protein: CASSVQDTFGEQYF. The CDR3 region has the DNA TGTGCCAGCAGCGTCCAGGACACCTTTGGGGAGCAGTACTTC.

The table lists this clonotype with many counts. The gene calls are TRBV9 and TRBJ1-3; unclear D gene. V was cut by 0 bases and J by 0 bases, with 10 bases left in between. The CDR3 spans 16 residues. Germline CDR1 is SGDLS and CDR2 is YYNGEE. CDR3 nucleotides: TGTGCCAGCAGCGTAGCTGGCGGGAGCTCTGGAAACACCATATATTTT. This gives the protein CASSVAGGSSGNTIYF. Filled out from reference TRBV9 and TRBJ1-3, the complete variable domain reads DSGVTQTPKHLITATGQRVTLRCSPRSGDLSVYWYQQSLDQGLQFLIQYYNGEERAKGNILERFSAQQFPDLHSELNLSSLELGDSALYFCASSVAGGSSGNTIYFGEGSWLTVV.

This clonotype was seen repeatedly, ten times or more. V usage is TRBV9 and J usage is TRBJ2-7; no clear D gene. This CDR3 region has 14 residues. V lost 0 bases to trimming and J lost 6 bases, with 13 bases between them. Germline V gives CDR1 SGDLS, CDR2 YYNGEE. The DNA of the CDR3 is TGTGCCAGCAGCGTAGGTGGCGAGGCTTCCGAGCAGTACTTC. Amino acid sequence: CASSVGGEASEQYF.

The genes are TRBV9 and TRBJ2-3, with TRBD2 matching 8 bases. With V trimmed by 4 bases and J by 10 bases, 5 bases remained unmatched. Germline CDR1 reads SGDLS; CDR2 reads YYNGEE. The CDR3 consists of 12 residues. The CDR3 protein is CASSNPREAQYF. CDR3 DNA sequence: TGTGCCAGCAGCAATCCGCGGGAGGCGCAGTATTTT.

This clonotype came up many times. V gene TRBV9 combines with J gene TRBJ1-6; D may be TRBD1 (5 bases). Germline lookup yields CDR1 SGDLS and CDR2 YYNGEE. The CDR3 sequence is 15 residues long. Deletions cut 5 bases from V and 7 bases from J, with 16 bases between. This CDR3 is CASSTTPTENSPLHF. The DNA of the CDR3 is TGTGCCAGCAGTACTACCCCGACAGAAAATTCACCCCTCCACTTT.